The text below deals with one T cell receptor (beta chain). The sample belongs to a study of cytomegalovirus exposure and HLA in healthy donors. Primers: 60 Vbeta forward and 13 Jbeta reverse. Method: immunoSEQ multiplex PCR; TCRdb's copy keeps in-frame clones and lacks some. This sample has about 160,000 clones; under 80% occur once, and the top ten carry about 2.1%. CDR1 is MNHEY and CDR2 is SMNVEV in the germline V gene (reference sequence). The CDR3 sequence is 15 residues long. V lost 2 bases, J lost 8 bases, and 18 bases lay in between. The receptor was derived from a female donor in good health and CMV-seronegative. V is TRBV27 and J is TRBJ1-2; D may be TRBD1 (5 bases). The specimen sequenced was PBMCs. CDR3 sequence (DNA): TGTGCCAGCAGTTTAAGTGGCAGGGAAGTATCAGGCTACACCTTC. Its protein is CASSLSGREVSGYTF.